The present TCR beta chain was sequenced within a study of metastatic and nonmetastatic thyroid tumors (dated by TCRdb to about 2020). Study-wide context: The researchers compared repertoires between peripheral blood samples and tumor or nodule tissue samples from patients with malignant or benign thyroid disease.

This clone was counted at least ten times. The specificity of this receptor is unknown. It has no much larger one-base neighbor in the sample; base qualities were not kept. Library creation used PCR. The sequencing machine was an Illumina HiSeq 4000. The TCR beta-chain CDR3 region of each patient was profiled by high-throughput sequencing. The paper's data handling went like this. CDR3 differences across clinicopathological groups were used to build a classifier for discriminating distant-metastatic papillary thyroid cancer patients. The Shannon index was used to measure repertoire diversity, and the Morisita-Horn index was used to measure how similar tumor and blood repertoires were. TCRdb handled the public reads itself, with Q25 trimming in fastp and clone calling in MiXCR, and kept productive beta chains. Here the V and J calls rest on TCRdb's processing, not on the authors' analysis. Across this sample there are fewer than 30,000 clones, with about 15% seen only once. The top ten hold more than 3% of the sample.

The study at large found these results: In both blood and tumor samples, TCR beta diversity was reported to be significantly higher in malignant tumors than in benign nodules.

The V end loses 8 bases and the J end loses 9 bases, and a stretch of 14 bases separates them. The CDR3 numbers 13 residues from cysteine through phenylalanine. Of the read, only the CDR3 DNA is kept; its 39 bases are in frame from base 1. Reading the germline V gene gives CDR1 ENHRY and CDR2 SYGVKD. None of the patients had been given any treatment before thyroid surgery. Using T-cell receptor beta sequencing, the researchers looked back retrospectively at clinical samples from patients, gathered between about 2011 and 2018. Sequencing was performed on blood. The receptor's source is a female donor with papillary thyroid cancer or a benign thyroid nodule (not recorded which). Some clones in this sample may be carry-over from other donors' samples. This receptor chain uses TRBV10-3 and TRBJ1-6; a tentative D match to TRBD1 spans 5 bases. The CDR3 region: CAIGGVGGSPLHF. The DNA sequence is TGTGCCATCGGAGGGGTGGGGGGTTCACCCCTCCACTTT.